A single sample is the source of the 32 T cell receptor beta chains below, sequenced in a study of CD8 T cells in ankylosing spondylitis. No antigen has been assigned to these receptors. Broader study findings: Among TCR beta sequences, a motif of eight or nine highly homologous variants appeared characteristic of ankylosing spondylitis blood.

One entry per CDR3 protein results from TCRdb running MiXCR on the 5' RACE reads. The sample holds about 500,000 distinct CDR3 sequences; about 5.2% are singletons and the top ten take around 3.4%. Sequenced material: blood, either unsorted or a sorted T cell fraction (not recorded which). All receptors come from a male donor with ankylosing spondylitis.

This clonotype showed up many times. This chain joins TRBV9 and TRBJ2-1; D is undetermined. The CDR3 length is 17 residues. Germline CDR1 is SGDLS and CDR2 is YYNGEE. The V end lost 3 bases, the J end lost 0 bases, and 16 bases lay between the germline ends. The CDR3 DNA follows: TGTGCCAGCAGCGCCCGGACCGACACTTACTCCTACAATGAGCAGTTCTTC. Encoded protein: CASSARTDTYSYNEQFF.

In this sample, this clonotype turned up many times. The chain couples TRBV15 to TRBJ1-5; 9 bases fit TRBD1. Germline V gene data show CDR1 as LNHNV and CDR2 as YYDKDF (reference sequence). Losses at the gene ends were 0 bases for V and 7 bases for J; bases not matched to a gene: 13. The CDR3 is made up of 18 amino acids. The CDR3 coding sequence is TGTGCCACCAGCAGAGATCCACCGGGACAGGGATTTGGACAGCCCCAGCATTTT. This gives the protein CATSRDPPGQGFGQPQHF. Variable domain in full (rest from reference TRBV15 and TRBJ1-5): DAMVIQNPRYQVTQFGKPVTLSCSQTLNHNVMYWYQQKSSQAPKLLFHYYDKDFNNEADTPDNFQSRRPNTSFCFLDIRSPGLGDTAMYLCATSRDPPGQGFGQPQHFGDGTRLSIL.

This clonotype has at least ten counts. The rearrangement uses TRBV5-1 and TRBJ2-1; 10 nucleotides match TRBD1. Germline CDR1 is SGHRS and CDR2 is YFSETQ. This CDR3 is built from 16 residues. V lost 4 bases, J lost 5 bases, and 9 bases stayed unmatched. Here the CDR3 reads CASSALDRGINNEQFF. The CDR3 nucleotides read TGCGCCAGCAGCGCCCTGGACAGGGGGATTAACAATGAGCAGTTCTTC.

This clonotype has ten or more counts. This chain connects TRBV4-3 to TRBJ2-7; D gene uncertain. The germline V gene encodes CDR1 LGHNA and CDR2 YSLEER. This CDR3 is built from 14 residues. V dropped 5 bases and J dropped 2 bases, with 13 bases sitting between them. The CDR3 DNA reads TGCGCCAGCAGCACGCGGACCGCCGCCTACGAGCAGTACTTC. Translation: CASSTRTAAYEQYF.

This clonotype was detected many times. The chain carries TRBV5-6 and TRBJ2-3; D is possibly TRBD2 (5 bases). CDR3 size: 12 residues. From germline, CDR1 is SGHDT and CDR2 YYEEEE. Trimming shortened V by 5 bases and J by 6 bases, and 10 bases separated the two germline ends. CDR3 in DNA: TGTGCCAGCAGGGCCACGGGGGATACGCAGTATTTT. This encodes CASRATGDTQYF.

Points on this clonotype: Being one base from a much bigger clone, this may be a read error. The chain links TRBV7-8 to TRBJ1-1; no reliable D call. The CDR3 runs to 14 residues. V dropped 5 bases and J dropped 5 bases, with 15 bases sitting between them. Germline CDR1 SGHVS, CDR2 FQNEAQ. CDR3 bases: TGTGCCAGCAGCCTGATTCTGGTGGGGACTGAAGCTTTCTTT. Residues: CASSLILVGTEAFF.

In its sample, this clonotype was seen a few times. At one end the junction does not follow the germline gene, possibly because of a read error. As DNA, the CDR3 is TGCTGTGCTAGAGGGAGGACTAGCGGTAACACCGGGGAGCTGTTTTTT. Amino acid sequence: CCARGRTSGNTGELFF. The genes are TRBV20-1 and TRBJ2-2, with 10 nucleotides matching TRBD2. The germline V gene has CDR1 DFQATT and CDR2 SNEGSKA (reference sequence). The CDR3 has 16 amino acids.

This clonotype was observed many times. V is TRBV20-1 and J is TRBJ2-2, with D perhaps TRBD1 (6 bases). Per the germline V gene, CDR1 is DFQATT and CDR2 is SNEGSKA (reference sequence). The CDR3 covers 14 residues. V lost 3 bases and J 1 base, leaving 9 bases between the germline ends. The CDR3 sequence: CSARNRENTGELFF. The CDR3 DNA follows: TGCAGTGCTAGGAACAGGGAGAACACCGGGGAGCTGTTTTTT.

This clonotype was seen repeatedly, ten times or more. The chain carries TRBV6-5 and TRBJ1-5; D is unclear. V lost 2 bases and J lost 7, with 9 bases in between. The CDR3 extends over 13 amino acids. CDR1 MNHEY and CDR2 SVGAGI come from the germline V gene. The CDR3 sequence is CASSYDQIQPQHF. For the CDR3, the DNA is TGTGCCAGCAGTTACGACCAGATCCAGCCCCAGCATTTT.

This clonotype appeared many times. The chain recombines TRBV6-2 or TRBV6-3 with TRBJ2-3; D possibly corresponds to TRBD1 (6 bases). Germline V gene data show CDR1 as MNHEY and CDR2 as SVGEGT. This CDR3 is built from 13 residues. Trimming removed 3 bases from V and 4 bases from J, with 8 bases in between. The CDR3 DNA reads as TGTGCCAGCAGTTATGGGGGCGCAGATACGCAGTATTTT. It codes for CASSYGGADTQYF.

This clonotype was detected many times. The chain has TRBV29-1 and TRBJ2-1; TRBD1 matches 8 bases. Germline CDR1 SQVTM, CDR2 ANQGSEA. The trim removed 2 bases at V and 5 bases at J, leaving 8 bases unmatched. This CDR3 contains 15 residues. The CDR3 sequence: CSVEPGQVQHNEQFF. The DNA for the CDR3 is TGCAGCGTTGAACCGGGACAGGTTCAGCACAATGAGCAGTTCTTC.

This clonotype has at least ten counts. The CDR3 is CASSFRDRAMDTIYF. CDR3 DNA sequence: TGTGCCAGCAGTTTCCGAGACAGGGCAATGGACACCATATATTTT. The chain has TRBV12-3 or TRBV12-4 and TRBJ1-3, with 7 bases identical to TRBD1. The CDR3 contains 15 residues. V shed 3 bases, J shed 8 bases, and the junction held 10 bases outside the gene matches.

This clonotype was counted at least ten times. The chain links TRBV5-8 to TRBJ1-1; D is perhaps TRBD1 (5 bases). The CDR3 consists of 17 residues. Germline values: CDR1 SGHTS, CDR2 YDEGEE. V shed 2 bases and J shed 0 bases, with 17 bases lying between them. The CDR3 is CASSFPRPGPLNTEAFF. The CDR3 nucleotides read TGTGCCAGCAGCTTCCCCCGGCCGGGACCGTTGAACACTGAAGCTTTCTTT.

This clonotype appeared a few times. The junction departs from the called germline gene at one end, perhaps through a read error. DNA of the CDR3: TGTGCTAGCAGCTTAGTATTTGCTTTGGGGGTTTTCTTT. Amino acids: CASSLVFALGVFF. The chain combines TRBV7-7 with TRBJ1-1; perhaps TRBD1 as D (5 bases). Germline-derived CDR1 and CDR2 are SSHAT and FNYEAQ (reference sequence). The length of the CDR3 is 13 residues.

This clonotype was seen only a few times. J is TRBJ2-4 and V is TRBV7-8, with D perhaps TRBD1 (6 bases). V shed 5 bases and J shed 8 bases, with 16 bases lying between them. Germline CDR1 SGHVS, CDR2 FQNEAQ. This CDR3 contains 14 residues. The CDR3 DNA reads as TGTGCCAGCAGCCCCAGACAGGTTTCGGACATTCAGTACTTC. Translating it yields CASSPRQVSDIQYF.

This clonotype was detected ten times or more. The CDR3 here is CASSLSGGFTEAFF. CDR3 DNA: TGCGCCAGCAGCCTCTCGGGGGGCTTCACTGAAGCTTTCTTT. The rearrangement uses TRBV5-1 and TRBJ1-1, with a tentative D call TRBD1 (6 bases). With 4 bases removed from V and 4 bases from J, the gap between germline ends came to 14 bases. The CDR3 contains 14 residues. From germline, CDR1 is SGHRS and CDR2 YFSETQ.

The table lists this clonotype with many counts. V and J are TRBV27 and TRBJ1-6, with D uncertain. V was trimmed by 4 bases and J by 7 bases, leaving 11 bases between them. Germline lookup yields CDR1 MNHEY and CDR2 SMNVEV (reference sequence). The CDR3 runs 14 residues. In DNA form, the CDR3 reads TGTGCCAGCAGTTCGGGTGCCTGGAATTCACCCCTCCACTTT. Its translation: CASSSGAWNSPLHF.

The chain joins TRBV20-1 to TRBJ2-3; TRBD2 matches at 7 bases. The J segment lost 1 base and the V segment lost 0 bases, leaving 4 bases of the junction unmatched. CDR3 length equals 15 residues. Germline values: CDR1 DFQATT, CDR2 SNEGSKA (reference sequence). CDR3 nucleotide sequence: TGCAGTGCTAGAGATGGGGCGGGGGGCACAGATACGCAGTATTTT. It is translated as CSARDGAGGTDTQYF.

This clonotype appeared many times. V is TRBV7-9 and J is TRBJ1-1; D perhaps matches TRBD1 (5 bases). The CDR3 is 14 residues long. CDR1 is SEHNR and CDR2 is FQNEAQ in the germline V gene (reference sequence). Between the trimmed V and J ends, which lost 5 bases and 4 bases, there was a span of 14 bases. The CDR3 region is CASSLGVLGTEAFF. CDR3 coding DNA: TGTGCCAGCAGCCTAGGGGTCCTTGGCACTGAAGCTTTCTTT.

This clonotype came up many times. The chain is built from TRBV25-1 and TRBJ2-3; a weak D match, TRBD2 (6 bases). CDR1 is MGHDK and CDR2 is SYGVNS in the germline V gene. This CDR3 has 12 residues. Trimming removed 8 bases from V and 2 bases from J, with 8 bases in between. This CDR3 is CASSGLTDTQYF. The CDR3 DNA sequence: TGTGCCAGCTCGGGACTCACAGATACGCAGTATTTT.

This clonotype was seen repeatedly, ten times or more. The chain couples TRBV4-3 to TRBJ1-4; D is uncertain. Germline CDR1 reads LGHNA; CDR2 reads YSLEER. The ends were cut back, 4 bases at V and 5 bases at J, with 5 bases in the middle. This CDR3 is 12 amino acids long. CDR3 nucleotide sequence: TGCGCCAGCAGCCGTGTGAATGAAAAACTGTTTTTT. Protein product: CASSRVNEKLFF.

Ten or more counts support this clonotype. The chain couples TRBV28 to TRBJ1-1; no firm D call. V lost 4 bases and J 3 bases, leaving 15 bases between the germline ends. The CDR3 spans 15 residues. Germline values: CDR1 MDHEN, CDR2 SYDVKM. For the CDR3, the DNA is TGTGCCAGCAGTTCCCTCGCGTTAGGATACACTGAAGCTTTCTTT. As protein: CASSSLALGYTEAFF.

There are many counts of this clonotype. The J gene is TRBJ1-2, the V gene TRBV6-5; 9 nucleotides line up with TRBD1. The CDR3 is made up of 14 amino acids. Germline V gives CDR1 MNHEY, CDR2 SVGAGI. The V segment lost 4 bases and the J segment 8 bases; nucleotides outside the gene matches: 8. CDR3 in DNA: TGTGCCAGCAGTTTATCACAGGGGGCGTGGGGCTACACCTTC. This codes for CASSLSQGAWGYTF.

This clonotype was counted ten times or more. V gene TRBV7-3 combines with J gene TRBJ1-1; 9 bases agree with TRBD1. Germline V gene sequence: CDR1 SGHTA, CDR2 FQGTGA. This CDR3 is built from 16 residues. The V segment lost 2 bases and the J segment 4 bases; nucleotides outside the gene matches: 8. CDR3 bases: TGTGCCAGCAGCTTACGTCAACAGGGGGCAGGCACTGAAGCTTTCTTT. Protein product: CASSLRQQGAGTEAFF. The full variable domain, its missing parts supplied by reference TRBV7-3 and TRBJ1-1, is GAGVSQTPSNKVTEKGKYVELRCDPISGHTALYWYRQSLGQGPEFLIYFQGTGAADDSGLPNDRFFAVRPEGSVSTLKIQRTERGDSAVYLCASSLRQQGAGTEAFFGQGTRLTVV.

This clonotype was picked up many times. The V gene is TRBV28, the J gene TRBJ2-1; the D gene is possibly TRBD2 (6 bases). This CDR3 has 12 amino acids. V was shortened by 1 base and J by 15 bases, with 13 bases between the two germline ends. Germline V gene sequence: CDR1 MDHEN, CDR2 SYDVKM. The CDR3 sequence: CASSLLGGIGFF. The CDR3 DNA sequence: TGTGCCAGCAGTTTATTGGGGGGTATAGGGTTCTTC.

This clonotype was recorded many times. CDR3 sequence reads: CASSARLAGVNEQFF. As DNA, the CDR3 is TGTGCCAGCTCGGCTAGGCTAGCGGGAGTGAATGAGCAGTTCTTC. V gene TRBV9 combines with J gene TRBJ2-1, with 10 bases aligning to TRBD2. The CDR3 spans 15 residues. V dropped 7 bases and J dropped 7; count of bases not matched to a gene: 11. CDR1 and CDR2 (germline): SGDLS, YYNGEE.

This clonotype appeared many times. V usage is TRBV5-5 and J usage is TRBJ1-1; D gene uncertain. Germline V gives CDR1 SGHKS, CDR2 YYEKEE (reference sequence). This CDR3 is built from 13 residues. Between the trimmed V and J ends, which lost 0 bases and 6 bases, there was a span of 9 bases. The CDR3 reads CASSLERVAEAFF. The CDR3 bases are TGTGCCAGCAGCTTGGAACGAGTGGCTGAAGCTTTCTTT.

This clonotype was seen at least ten times. The chain links TRBV6-5 to TRBJ2-3; either TRBD1 or TRBD2 may supply D (6 bases each). CDR1 is MNHEY, CDR2 SVGAGI, per germline. Trimming cost V 6 bases and J 4 bases, with 14 bases left between them. This CDR3 contains 14 residues. The CDR3 spells CASRLLGGADTQYF. The CDR3 DNA sequence: TGTGCCAGCAGACTACTCGGGGGCGCAGATACGCAGTATTTT.

This clonotype has ten or more counts. The chain uses TRBV7-2 and TRBJ2-7; 7 nucleotides align to TRBD1. The CDR3 is 13 amino acids. The germline V gene encodes CDR1 SGHTA and CDR2 FQGNSA. The V and J ends lost 5 bases and 5 bases, in that order; junction bases with no gene match: 6. CDR3 protein: CASSRRDRDEQYF. The CDR3 DNA follows: TGTGCCAGCAGCCGACGGGACAGAGACGAGCAGTACTTC.

This clonotype showed up many times. The chain joins TRBV2 to TRBJ1-4; 7 bases fit TRBD1. Trimming at V came to 8 bases and at J to 4 bases, leaving 4 bases not matched to a gene. The CDR3 spans 13 residues. Germline V gives CDR1 SNHLY, CDR2 FYNNEI. The CDR3 DNA follows: TGTGCCAGCCTGGGACAGTTTAATGAAAAACTGTTTTTT. Its protein product is CASLGQFNEKLFF.

This clonotype was detected many times. V gene TRBV12-3 or TRBV12-4 combines with J gene TRBJ1-2, with 7 bases matching TRBD1. V was pared by 6 bases and J by 6 bases, with 10 bases of the junction left unmatched. This CDR3 region has 14 residues. Written as DNA, the CDR3 is TGTGCCAGCAGGCCCACCGGAGGGGGCGATGGCTACACCTTC. Its protein is CASRPTGGGDGYTF.

The V and J genes are TRBV28 and TRBJ2-7, with 8 bases lining up with TRBD2. This CDR3 contains 14 residues. V gave up 0 bases and J gave up 5 bases; unmatched junction bases: 3. Germline loops: CDR1 MDHEN, CDR2 SYDVKM. CDR3 loop: CASSLWGGRNEQYF. The DNA for the CDR3 is TGTGCCAGCAGTTTATGGGGCGGGAGGAACGAGCAGTACTTC.